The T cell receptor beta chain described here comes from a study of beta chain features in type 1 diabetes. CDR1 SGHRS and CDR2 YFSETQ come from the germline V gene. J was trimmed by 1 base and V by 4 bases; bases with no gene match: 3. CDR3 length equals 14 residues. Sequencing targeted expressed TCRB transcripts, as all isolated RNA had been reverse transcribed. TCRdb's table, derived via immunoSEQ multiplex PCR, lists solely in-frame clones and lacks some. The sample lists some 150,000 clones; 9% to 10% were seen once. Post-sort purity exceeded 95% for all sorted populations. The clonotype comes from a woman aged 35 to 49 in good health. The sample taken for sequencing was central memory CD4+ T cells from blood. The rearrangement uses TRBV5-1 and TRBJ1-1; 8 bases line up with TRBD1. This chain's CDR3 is CASSRTGQNTEAFF. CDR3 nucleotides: TGCGCCAGCAGCAGGACAGGGCAGAACACTGAAGCTTTCTTT.